The source of this T cell receptor (beta chain) is a study of glioma-infiltrating T cells. Study-level findings and limits: Gliomas, especially low-grade, showed above-expected tissue-blood divergence; non-neoplastic patients showed below.

This CDR3 is 16 amino acids long. The germline gives CDR1 MNHEY, CDR2 SVGEGT. Trimming removed 6 bases from V and 7 bases from J; junction bases left unmatched: 8. Worth noting for this clonotype: The antigen is undetermined.

Amplification of TCR alpha and beta CDR3 regions from RNA used iRepertoire nested multiplex PCR. One entry per CDR3 protein, called by TCRdb with MiXCR from the multiplex PCR reads. The repertoire holds about 140,000 distinct CDR3 sequences, with 30% to 40% as singletons. The chain carries TRBV6-2 or TRBV6-3 and TRBJ1-6, with 11 bases matching TRBD1. The sequence derives from a human donor with low-grade glioma or glioblastoma, undergoing nonglioma brain surgery, or in good health (not recorded which). The sample comprised glioma tissue, nonneoplastic brain tissue, or PBMCs (not recorded which). CDR3 sequence reads: CASRDPGQGVNSPLHF. CDR3 coding DNA: TGTGCCAGCAGGGATCCGGGACAGGGGGTGAATTCACCCCTCCACTTT.